A single sample gave rise to the 18 T cell receptor beta chains below, sequenced in a study of T cells in Graves' hyperthyroidism and ophthalmopathy. Amplified TCR beta CDR3 regions derived from RNA transcripts. HTBI primers were the set used in a first-round RT-PCR of the TCR CDR3. TCRdb used MiXCR to reprocess the multiplex PCR reads, holding one entry per CDR3 protein. In the table there are approximately 400,000 distinct CDR3 sequences, around 13% of which are singletons. Sequencing input: blood. These TCRs come from a woman in her 30s with Graves' ophthalmopathy.

Here the CDR3 reads CASRKDGANTGELFF. The CDR3 region has the DNA TGTGCCAGTAGGAAGGACGGAGCGAACACCGGGGAGCTGTTTTTT. This chain uses TRBV19 with TRBJ2-2, with D uncertain. Trimming cost V 6 bases and J 0 bases, with 11 bases left between them. Germline V gene lookup returns CDR1 LNHDA and CDR2 SQIVND (reference sequence). This CDR3 contains 15 residues.

This clonotype appeared many times. CDR3 region: CASSSRGGGQPQHF. In DNA, the CDR3 is TGTGCCAGCTCCTCGAGGGGAGGGGGTCAGCCCCAGCATTTT. The genes are TRBV12-3 or TRBV12-4 and TRBJ1-5; D possibly corresponds to TRBD1 (6 bases). Trimming cost V 8 bases and J 6 bases, with 17 bases left between them. The CDR3 loop spans 14 amino acids.

There are many counts of this clonotype. The rearrangement links TRBV5-6 to TRBJ2-5; 10 positions match TRBD1. With V trimmed by 4 bases and J by 2 bases, 5 bases remained unmatched. CDR1 is SGHDT and CDR2 is YYEEEE in the germline V gene. This CDR3 comprises 15 residues. The CDR3 bases are TGTGCCAGCAGCCCCGACAGGGGGCTTCAAGAGACCCAGTACTTC. It yields the protein CASSPDRGLQETQYF.

This clonotype was detected a few times. Being one base from a much bigger clone, this may be a read error. V is TRBV11-2 and J is TRBJ1-2; TRBD1 matches 10 bases. Germline V gives CDR1 SGHAT, CDR2 FQNNGV. The length of the CDR3 is 14 residues. Germline trimming cut 4 bases from V and 4 bases from J; bases unmatched to any gene: 3. The CDR3 protein is CASSSGTGAYGYTF. CDR3 coding DNA: TGTGCCAGCAGCTCCGGGACAGGGGCCTATGGCTACACCTTC.

This clonotype was counted only a few times. This sequence joins TRBV27 and TRBJ1-5; D is ambiguous. Looked up from germline, CDR1 is MNHEY and CDR2 is SMNVEV (reference sequence). This CDR3 is built from 14 residues. V lost 6 bases to trimming and J lost 1 base, with 10 bases between them. The CDR3 coding sequence is TGTGCCAGCAGCTGGACGGCGAGCAATCAGCCCCAGCATTTT. Encoded protein: CASSWTASNQPQHF.

This clonotype was seen ten or more times. The CDR3 DNA follows: TGTGCCAGCAGCGTAGCAAGCGGGGGGGCGGAAGAGCAGTACTTC. It codes for CASSVASGGAEEQYF. The V call is TRBV9, the J call TRBJ2-7; the match to TRBD2 covers 10 bases. The ends lost 0 bases at V and 7 bases at J; junction bases unmatched: 7. The CDR3 runs to 15 residues. Germline V gene data show CDR1 as SGDLS and CDR2 as YYNGEE.

This clonotype was recorded at least ten times. This rearrangement joins TRBV11-2 to TRBJ1-1, with 8 bases lining up with TRBD1. Germline V gene sequence: CDR1 SGHAT, CDR2 FQNNGV. The CDR3 is 20 amino acids. V shed 5 bases, J shed 5 bases, and the junction held 25 bases outside the gene matches. Here the CDR3 reads CASSPGGVTGAASWGTEAFF. CDR3 DNA: TGTGCCAGCAGCCCTGGGGGGGTGACAGGGGCCGCGTCCTGGGGAACTGAAGCTTTCTTT.

Ten or more counts support this clonotype. V and J are TRBV5-1 and TRBJ2-2; TRBD2 aligns across 7 bases. The CDR3 loop spans 15 amino acids. V was pared by 2 bases and J by 0 bases, with 1 base of the junction left unmatched. CDR1 and CDR2 (germline): SGHRS, YFSETQ. Here the CDR3 DNA reads TGCGCCAGCAGCTTCGGGACTACGAACACCGGGGAGCTGTTTTTT. Its protein is CASSFGTTNTGELFF.

This rearrangement joins TRBV6-1 to TRBJ1-1, with TRBD1 identical over 10 bases. The CDR3 totals 14 residues. In germline, CDR1 is MNHNS, CDR2 SASEGT. V lost 5 bases to trimming and J lost 5 bases; unmatched junction nucleotides: 5. CDR3 coding DNA: TGTGCCAGCAGTCCTGGGACAGGGGTAACTGAAGCTTTCTTT. This translates into CASSPGTGVTEAFF.

The chain has TRBV7-9 and TRBJ2-2; D unresolved. This CDR3 has 15 residues. CDR1 and CDR2 (germline): SEHNR, FQNEAQ (reference sequence). V was pared by 2 bases and J by 1 base, with 8 bases between. CDR3 in amino acids: CASSLLIGNTGELFF. The CDR3 DNA sequence: TGTGCCAGCAGCTTATTAATAGGGAACACCGGGGAGCTGTTTTTT. Full variable domain (outside the CDR3, taken from reference TRBV7-9 and TRBJ2-2): DTGVSQNPRHKITKRGQNVTFRCDPISEHNRLYWYRQTLGQGPEFLTYFQNEAQLEKSRLLSDRFSAERPKGSFSTLEIQRTEQGDSAMYLCASSLLIGNTGELFFGEGSRLTVL.

The genes are TRBV12-5 and TRBJ2-7; TRBD1 matches 9 bases. V trimming: 1 base; J trimming: 9 bases; junction bases outside the gene matches: 7. Germline-derived CDR1 and CDR2 are LGHNT and FRNRAP. CDR3 length: 14 residues. The DNA of the CDR3 is TGTGCTAGTGGTTTGGAGACAGGGGGTGACGGGCAGTACTTC. Translated: CASGLETGGDGQYF.

The table lists this clonotype with many counts. V gene TRBV7-3 combines with J gene TRBJ2-4; the D gene is possibly TRBD2 (7 bases). The CDR3 is made up of 17 amino acids. Deletions cut 5 bases from V and 1 base from J, with 18 bases between. CDR1 is SGHTA and CDR2 is FQGTGA in the germline V gene. The CDR3 reads CASSPGGGGAAKNIQYF. Here the CDR3 DNA reads TGTGCCAGCAGCCCTGGGGGCGGGGGCGCGGCCAAAAACATTCAGTACTTC.

The chain is built from TRBV20-1 and TRBJ1-2, with D hard to call. CDR1 is DFQATT and CDR2 is SNEGSKA in the germline V gene (reference sequence). This CDR3 region has 11 residues. Trimming shortened V by 3 bases and J by 4 bases, and 6 bases separated the two germline ends. The CDR3 spells CSARTIYGYTF. The DNA for the CDR3 is TGCAGTGCTAGGACGATCTATGGCTACACCTTC.

As for this clonotype: At one end the junction does not follow the germline gene, possibly because of a read error. V gene TRBV6-1 combines with J gene TRBJ2-7, with 9 bases that match TRBD1. The germline V gene encodes CDR1 MNHNS and CDR2 SASEGT. This CDR3 has 15 residues. CDR3 sequence reads: CASSRPGQGFYEQCF. Written as DNA, the CDR3 is TGTGCCAGCAGCCGCCCGGGACAGGGTTTCTACGAGCAGTGCTTC.

The V gene is TRBV30, the J gene TRBJ1-5; D not certain. Per the germline V gene, CDR1 is GTSNPN and CDR2 is SVGIG (reference sequence). The CDR3 has 13 residues. Between the trimmed V and J ends, which lost 3 bases and 2 bases, there was a span of 8 bases. The CDR3 loop is CAWSKNGNQPQHF. Here the CDR3 DNA reads TGTGCCTGGAGCAAGAATGGCAATCAGCCCCAGCATTTT.

This clonotype was counted ten times or more. The rearrangement joins TRBV11-3 to TRBJ2-5; 8 nucleotides align to TRBD2. The CDR3 spans 16 residues. With V trimmed by 5 bases and J by 2 bases, 10 bases remained unmatched. Germline-derived CDR1 and CDR2 are SGHNT and YENEEA. DNA for the CDR3: TGTGCCAGCAGCGTAGGGACTAGTCGTACGCAAGAGACCCAGTACTTC. Protein: CASSVGTSRTQETQYF.

With regard to this clonotype: This sequence may be a read error, since a much larger clone differs from it by one base. The chain couples TRBV7-9 to TRBJ2-1; possible D gene TRBD2, 6 bases. The assigned J gene may be wrong: the sequence end matches TRBJ2-7 better. This CDR3 has 17 residues. CDR1 is SEHNR and CDR2 is FQNEAQ in the germline V gene (reference sequence). DNA for the CDR3: TGTGCCAGCAGCTTCCGCGGAGGGGCTTACAAGAACAATGAGCAGTACTTC. It is translated as CASSFRGGAYKNNEQYF.

This clonotype was counted ten times or more. V and J are TRBV30 and TRBJ1-3, with 7 bases matching TRBD1. CDR3 size: 13 residues. After removal of 3 bases from V and 5 bases from J, the junction contained 4 bases not matched to a gene. Germline assignment: CDR1 GTSNPN and CDR2 SVGIG (reference sequence). CDR3 DNA sequence: TGTGCCTGGAGCCGACAGGGTAGAAACACCATATATTTT. This gives the protein CAWSRQGRNTIYF.